The rows below give T cell receptor beta chains drawn from one sample of a study of early T cells in non-severe SARS-CoV-2 infection. A single record per CDR3 protein comes from TCRdb applying MiXCR to the 5' RACE reads. The table includes tens of thousands of distinct CDR3 sequences, under 15% detected once. Sequencing was carried out using whole blood. The receptor set was obtained from an adult who was a healthcare worker with PCR-confirmed SARS-CoV-2 infection or an uninfected control (not recorded which). Both conserved end residues are part of each CDR3. The listing skips clone size in some rows; elsewhere it reads once, few, many or a size class.

J | V | size | CDR3
TRBJ1-5 | TRBV5-1 | few | CASSLDGQGGGQPQHF
TRBJ2-5 | TRBV6-1 | many | CASSLRGGRQETQYF
TRBJ2-2 | TRBV13 | many | CASSLAGYTGELFF
TRBJ2-5 | TRBV6-2/TRBV6-3 | many | CASIRAGVKTQYF
TRBJ1-5 | TRBV12-3/TRBV12-4 | many | CASSGTATQPQHF
TRBJ1-2 | TRBV15 | many | CATSRGSWGGYGYTF
TRBJ2-1 | TRBV29-1 | many | CSVPGLAGGGYNEQFF
TRBJ1-4 | TRBV20-1 | many | CSAREEGTATNEKLFF
TRBJ1-1 | TRBV29-1 | few | CSVVEGFGTEAFF
TRBJ1-3 | TRBV25-1 | many | CASSPSTGGGNTIYF
TRBJ2-2 | TRBV6-5 | many | CASSLGDTGELFF
TRBJ1-5 | TRBV7-2 | many | CASSLTPTGDNQPQHF
TRBJ1-6 | TRBV6-4 | many | CASSDGQANSPLHF
TRBJ1-1 | TRBV20-1 | many | CSASPDGTEAFF
TRBJ2-2 | TRBV11-2 | medium-sized | CASSLWGQRTNTGELFF
TRBJ1-1 | TRBV29-1 | NA | CSVAGVMNTEAFF
TRBJ2-7 | TRBV6-2/TRBV6-3 | many | CASSSGNYEQYF
TRBJ2-5 | TRBV10-3 | many | CAIKGQEQGTQYF
TRBJ1-4 | TRBV28 | NA | CASSSEGQGAEKLFF
TRBJ1-3 | TRBV9 | NA | CASSTGPSSGNTIYF
TRBJ1-2 | TRBV28 | many | CASSPWGTENYGYTF
TRBJ2-3 | TRBV18 | few | CASSPRGGPDTQYF
TRBJ1-1 | TRBV20-1 | many | CSPDTEAFF
TRBJ2-3 | TRBV7-6 | many | CASSPLVAGGREDTQYF
TRBJ1-1 | TRBV29-1 | many | CSTDRGATEAFF
TRBJ2-3 | TRBV9 | NA | CASSVTSGSWDTQYF
TRBJ2-1 | TRBV14 | NA | CASSQDGAGNNEQFF
TRBJ2-7 | TRBV7-9 | NA | CASSLVSYEQYF
TRBJ2-7 | TRBV5-4 | many | CASSLKGSYEQYF
TRBJ2-5 | TRBV28 | many | CASSPDRNQETQYF
TRBJ1-1 | TRBV4-3 | many | CASSQDPNTEAFF
TRBJ1-2 | TRBV7-9 | NA | CASSSNRDYGYTF
TRBJ1-3 | TRBV29-1 | NA | CSVWVQSGSGNTIYF
TRBJ1-2 | TRBV12-3/TRBV12-4 | many | CASSRDSRYGYTF
TRBJ2-1 | TRBV11-2 | few | CASSLGPGSSYNEQFF
TRBJ2-3 | TRBV9 | NA | CASSVEGGTDTQYF
TRBJ2-7 | TRBV12-3/TRBV12-4 | medium-sized | CASSPQGYEQYF